What follows describes a single T cell receptor beta chain. Its specificity is not known. Primers: 60 Vbeta forward and 13 Jbeta reverse. Sequenced by immunoSEQ multiplex PCR; TCRdb stores in-frame clones only, minus some. There are about 130,000 clones in the sample, with around 2.2% held by the top ten. This entry is derived from a study of cytomegalovirus exposure and HLA in healthy donors. Germline V lookup: CDR1 ENHRY, CDR2 SYGVKD. With 0 bases clipped from V and 3 bases from J, the junction kept 4 bases outside the gene matches. The length of the CDR3 is 15 residues. Study-wide points: It was fewer than 200 TCR beta chains that were listed as cytomegalovirus-associated. The classifier reportedly diagnosed cytomegalovirus status with high specificity and sensitivity. Later analysis reportedly placed an Asian-associated ancestry cluster below the approximately 680-donor mean in N-insertions.

The specimen was PBMCs. The chain employs TRBV10-3 and TRBJ2-7; TRBD1 matches at 8 bases. The source of this sequence is a middle-aged man in good health and CMV-seronegative. CDR3 DNA: TGTGCCATCAGTGAGTCGACAGGGGTAGTCTACGAGCAGTACTTC. It yields the protein CAISESTGVVYEQYF.